This entry lists 10 T cell receptor beta chains sequenced from one sample in a study of control samples from healthy donors and cancer patients (dated by TCRdb to the early 2020s). Library preparation used the immunoSEQ multiplex PCR assay. TCRdb holds this immuneACCESS table with in-frame rearrangements only. Some clones are missing; in checked studies, unresolved V genes explain under half, and the rest has no known cause. Recorded for this sample are fewer than 150,000 clones; more than 85% of them occurred a single time. The ten largest account for around 8.1% of the sample. The material sequenced was blood. Receptor source: a man aged 18 to 30 in good health.

This chain uses TRBV5-1 with TRBJ2-1, with 9 bases fitting TRBD2. CDR3 length: 17 residues. From germline, CDR1 is SGHRS and CDR2 YFSETQ. Unmatched junction bases numbered 6, after V lost 0 bases and J lost 2 bases. CDR3: CASSLGPAGGPYNEQFF. DNA of the CDR3: TGCGCCAGCAGCTTGGGGCCCGCGGGGGGGCCCTACAATGAGCAGTTCTTC.

The chain carries TRBV5-1 and TRBJ2-6; D might be TRBD1 or TRBD2, each matching 5 bases. Trimming stripped 0 bases from V and 0 bases from J, with 10 bases between. CDR1 and CDR2 from the germline V gene are SGHRS and YFSETQ. The CDR3 spans 17 residues. CDR3 DNA: TGCGCCAGCAGCTTGGCCCCGGGGCACTCTGGGGCCAACGTCCTGACTTTC. Its translation is CASSLAPGHSGANVLTF.

The chain combines TRBV6-1 with TRBJ1-5; D is perhaps TRBD1 (6 bases). V lost 2 bases to trimming and J lost 4 bases, with 15 bases between them. The CDR3 covers 16 residues. Germline V CDR1 and CDR2: MNHNS, SASEGT. The CDR3 bases are TGTGCCAGCAGTGAACAGACAGGATCGGGGAATCAGCCCCAGCATTTT. Amino acids: CASSEQTGSGNQPQHF.

The J gene is TRBJ2-2, the V gene TRBV7-3; unclear D gene. Germline loops: CDR1 SGHTA, CDR2 FQGTGA. The V end was cut by 4 bases, the J end by 0 bases, with 18 bases between. This CDR3 spans 18 amino acids. The chain's CDR3 is CASSSTKAGTSNTGELFF. DNA of the CDR3: TGTGCCAGCAGCTCAACCAAGGCCGGAACATCGAACACCGGGGAGCTGTTTTTT.

This sequence joins TRBV7-9 and TRBJ1-2; possibly TRBD1 for D (5 bases). Germline CDR1 reads SEHNR; CDR2 reads FQNEAQ (reference sequence). The CDR3 loop spans 14 amino acids. V shed 5 bases and J shed 9 bases, with 19 bases lying between them. The CDR3 sequence is CASSVGSGRMSYTF. CDR3 nucleotides: TGTGCCAGCAGCGTGGGGTCAGGGAGGATGAGCTACACCTTC. The variable domain in full, completed from reference TRBV7-9 and TRBJ1-2, reads DTGVSQNPRHKITKRGQNVTFRCDPISEHNRLYWYRQTLGQGPEFLTYFQNEAQLEKSRLLSDRFSAERPKGSFSTLEIQRTEQGDSAMYLCASSVGSGRMSYTFGSGTRLTVV.

The chain carries TRBV10-2 and TRBJ1-2; 10 nucleotides agree with TRBD1. Germline V gene data show CDR1 as WSHSY and CDR2 as SAAADI. CDR3 length equals 13 residues. V lost 6 bases to trimming and J lost 4 bases; unmatched junction nucleotides: 2. CDR3: CASRDRGSYGYTF. For the CDR3, the DNA is TGCGCCAGCAGGGACAGGGGGTCCTATGGCTACACCTTC.

The chain recombines TRBV2 with TRBJ2-7, with TRBD1 matching 10 bases. V lost 6 bases to trimming and J lost 5 bases; unmatched junction nucleotides: 16. This CDR3 has 17 amino acids. Germline CDR1 reads SNHLY; CDR2 reads FYNNEI. In nucleotides, the CDR3 is TGTGCCAGCAGCGCAAGGTTCTGGACAGGGGGTGGGGACGAGCAGTACTTC. Translation: CASSARFWTGGGDEQYF.

This rearrangement joins TRBV5-1 to TRBJ2-2, with unresolved D. V dropped 4 bases and J dropped 3 bases, with 7 bases sitting between them. This CDR3 contains 13 residues. The germline V gene encodes CDR1 SGHRS and CDR2 YFSETQ. This CDR3 is CASSHGYTGELFF. CDR3 sequence (DNA): TGCGCCAGCAGCCATGGTTACACCGGGGAGCTGTTTTTT.

This sequence joins TRBV27 and TRBJ1-2; D is unclear. Deletions cut 4 bases from V and 1 base from J, with 7 bases between. CDR1 MNHEY and CDR2 SMNVEV come from the germline V gene (reference sequence). The CDR3 has 13 amino acids. CDR3 amino acids: CASSSRINYGYTF. The CDR3 DNA is TGTGCCAGCAGTTCCCGGATTAACTATGGCTACACCTTC.

With regard to this clone: Additional DNA sequences in this sample encode the identical CDR3. The chain has TRBV18 and TRBJ2-2; D could derive from TRBD1 or TRBD2 (5 bases each). The V and J ends lost 2 bases and 5 bases respectively, with 6 bases between them. This CDR3 has 13 amino acids. Germline V lookup: CDR1 KGHSH, CDR2 LQKENI. CDR3 loop: CASSPGGTGELFF. CDR3 bases: TGTGCCAGCTCACCAGGGGGTACCGGGGAGCTGTTTTTT.